This TCR beta chain appears in the sequencing data of a study of blood T cell repertoires in COVID-19. Study in general: The cDNA or gDNA used as material had been derived from T cells, B-cell-depleted T cells, or PBMCs.

The participants were between about 18 and 90 years old and came from under 25 US areas. Cohorts were based on clinical histories the participants reported. Original processing notes: Nucleated cell counts were estimated from reference gene primer amplification. Profiled with immunoSEQ multiplex PCR; TCRdb holds only in-frame clones, not every one. V, J and clone size were drawn from that table, and D and trimming were deduced from the DNA. The table records about 410,000 clones, about 90% of them present only once. Sequenced sample: PBMCs or T cells enriched from blood (not recorded which). This clonotype originated in a man in his late teens or twenties who had recovered from COVID-19.

CDR3 nucleotides: TGTGCCAGCAGCCTGTTTGCGGTTTCGGTCTACGAGCAGTACTTC. Translating it yields CASSLFAVSVYEQYF. The J gene is TRBJ2-7, the V gene TRBV7-2; D unclear. The length of the CDR3 is 15 residues. Trimming cost V 5 bases and J 3 bases, with 17 bases left between them. CDR1 and CDR2 (germline): SGHTA, FQGNSA.